The 12 T cell receptor beta chains presented below share a single source sample, sequenced in a study of shared clonotypes between healthy human individuals. Data came from immunoSEQ multiplex PCR; TCRdb stores just in-frame clones and leaves some out. This sample has about 1.9 million clones; over 85% occur once, and the top ten carry more than 1.5%. Naive CD8 cells, CD45RO-negative and positively selected for CCR7, excluded terminally differentiated effector memory CD45RA+ cells. The sample consisted of naive CD8+ T cells from PBMCs. The receptor set was obtained from a man between 18 and 35 years old in good health. Some clones in this sample may be carry-over from other donors' samples.

J is TRBJ2-3 and V is TRBV9; D not resolved. The germline CDR1 and CDR2 sequences are SGDLS and YYNGEE. V lost 0 bases and J lost 6, with 8 bases in between. The CDR3 runs to 13 residues. The CDR3 DNA reads TGTGCCAGCAGCGTAGGGAAAAGGGATACGCAGTATTTT. This gives the protein CASSVGKRDTQYF.

CDR3 sequence: CASSPGGTPYEQYF. CDR3 sequence (DNA): TGTGCCAGCAGCCCGGGCGGGACGCCCTACGAGCAGTACTTC. The V gene is TRBV2, the J gene TRBJ2-7; D may be TRBD2 (6 bases). Germline CDR1 SNHLY, CDR2 FYNNEI. Trimming took 6 bases from V and 2 from J, leaving 14 bases between them. The CDR3 has 14 amino acids. The complete variable domain, with remaining parts taken from reference TRBV2 and TRBJ2-7, reads EPEVTQTPSHQVTQMGQEVILRCVPISNHLYFYWYRQILGQKVEFLVSFYNNEISEKSEIFDDQFSVERPDGSNFTLKIRSTKLEDSAMYFCASSPGGTPYEQYFGPGTRLTVT.

The V gene is TRBV27, the J gene TRBJ2-4, with a possible D match to TRBD2 (6 bases). The CDR3 has 16 residues. Germline V gene data show CDR1 as MNHEY and CDR2 as SMNVEV (reference sequence). Between the trimmed V and J ends, which lost 1 base and 1 base, there was a span of 11 bases. The CDR3 protein is CASSLFAGFAKNIQYF. In DNA form, the CDR3 reads TGTGCCAGCAGTTTATTTGCGGGGTTCGCCAAAAACATTCAGTACTTC.

The CDR3 DNA is TGCAGCGTAGCTCTCGGGACAGGGGGAGCTTTCTTT. It yields the protein CSVALGTGGAFF. This rearrangement joins TRBV29-1 to TRBJ1-1; 11 bases are shared with TRBD1. Germline V gene lookup returns CDR1 SQVTM and CDR2 ANQGSEA. Germline trimming cut 6 bases from V and 10 bases from J; bases unmatched to any gene: 7. This CDR3 has 12 amino acids. The whole variable domain, filled in from reference TRBV29-1 and TRBJ1-1, reads SAVISQKPSRDICQRGTSLTIQCQVDSQVTMMFWYRQQPGQSLTLIATANQGSEATYESGFVIDKFPISRPNLTFSTLTVSNMSPEDSSIYLCSVALGTGGAFFGQGTRLTVV.

The J gene is TRBJ2-7, the V gene TRBV30; 10 bases agree with TRBD1. This CDR3 has 13 amino acids. The germline V gene encodes CDR1 GTSNPN and CDR2 SVGIG (reference sequence). J was trimmed by 2 bases and V by 3 bases; bases with no gene match: 1. The CDR3 coding sequence is TGTGCCTGGAGAGACAGGGGGCCCTACGAGCAGTACTTC. Encoded protein: CAWRDRGPYEQYF.

The rearrangement joins TRBV5-3 to TRBJ1-4, with D tentatively TRBD1 (6 bases). TRBV5-3 is designated an ORF whose function remains uncertain. V lost 2 bases and J lost 0, with 17 bases in between. The CDR3 totals 18 residues. CDR3 DNA sequence: TGTGCCAGAAGCTTACCCGGACAGCCCCAAGCAACTAATGAAAAACTGTTTTTT. Amino acid sequence: CARSLPGQPQATNEKLFF.

J is TRBJ2-1 and V is TRBV9, with TRBD1 identical over 8 bases. Germline V gene lookup returns CDR1 SGDLS and CDR2 YYNGEE. V was pared by 6 bases and J by 0 bases, with 8 bases of the junction left unmatched. The CDR3 loop spans 16 amino acids. The CDR3 sequence is CASTTGGSSSYNEQFF. CDR3 DNA sequence: TGTGCCAGCACCACAGGGGGGTCAAGCTCCTACAATGAGCAGTTCTTC.

The chain recombines TRBV28 with TRBJ2-1; D is perhaps TRBD1 (5 bases). V was clipped by 1 base and J by 5 bases, with 18 bases between them. CDR1 and CDR2 (germline): MDHEN, SYDVKM. The CDR3 runs to 17 residues. CDR3 residues: CASSLSTPAGWDNEQFF. As DNA, the CDR3 is TGTGCCAGCAGTTTATCTACGCCGGCAGGGTGGGACAATGAGCAGTTCTTC. Full variable domain (remainder filled in from reference TRBV28 and TRBJ2-1): DVKVTQSSRYLVKRTGEKVFLECVQDMDHENMFWYRQDPGLGLRLIYFSYDVKMKEKGDIPEGYSVSREKKERFSLILESASTNQTSMYLCASSLSTPAGWDNEQFFGPGTRLTVL.

A note on this clone: The sample carries other DNA sequences with the same CDR3. The genes are TRBV9 and TRBJ1-1; D call uncertain. Per germline, CDR1 SGDLS and CDR2 YYNGEE. CDR3 size: 12 residues. V lost 0 bases and J lost 7, with 7 bases in between. The CDR3 region has the DNA TGTGCCAGCAGCGTAGATACGGGTGAAGCTTTCTTT. It is translated as CASSVDTGEAFF.

This clone has just one count. V is TRBV27 and J is TRBJ1-5; D might be TRBD1 (6 bases). The V gene lost 2 bases and the J gene lost 2 bases, with 19 bases spanning the gap. Germline CDR1 MNHEY, CDR2 SMNVEV (reference sequence). There are 18 residues in the CDR3. CDR3 coding DNA: TGTGCCAGCAGTTTAACCCCACCGACAGGCTTGGGCAATCAGCCCCAGCATTTT. Protein product: CASSLTPPTGLGNQPQHF.

The J gene is TRBJ1-2, the V gene TRBV5-6; 11 bases are shared with TRBD1. The CDR3 totals 14 residues. V shed 4 bases and J 3 bases; nucleotides not matched to a gene: 2. Germline V gene lookup returns CDR1 SGHDT and CDR2 YYEEEE. The CDR3 DNA is TGTGCCAGCAGCCGGGGACAGGGGGACTATGGCTACACCTTC. This gives the protein CASSRGQGDYGYTF.

This CDR3 reads CAIRDPLADSETQYF. In nucleotides, the CDR3 is TGTGCCATCAGGGACCCCCTGGCGGACTCGGAGACCCAGTACTTC. The J gene is TRBJ2-5, the V gene TRBV10-3; a weak D match, TRBD2 (5 bases). CDR1 is ENHRY, CDR2 SYGVKD, per germline. The CDR3 contains 15 residues. With 6 bases removed from V and 5 bases from J, the gap between germline ends came to 19 bases.